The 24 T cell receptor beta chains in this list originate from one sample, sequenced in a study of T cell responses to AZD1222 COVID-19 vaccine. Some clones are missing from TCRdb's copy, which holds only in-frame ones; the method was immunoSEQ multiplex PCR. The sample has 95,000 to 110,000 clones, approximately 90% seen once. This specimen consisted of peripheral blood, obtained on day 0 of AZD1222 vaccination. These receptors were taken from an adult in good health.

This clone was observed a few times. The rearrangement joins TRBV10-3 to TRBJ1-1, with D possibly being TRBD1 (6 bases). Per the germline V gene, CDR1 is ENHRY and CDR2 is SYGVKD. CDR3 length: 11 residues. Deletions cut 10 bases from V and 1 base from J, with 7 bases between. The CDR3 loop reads CATTGNTEAFF. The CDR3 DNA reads TGTGCCACGACAGGGAACACTGAAGCTTTCTTT.

The CDR3 DNA follows: TGTGCCTGGAGTGTGGGTCAGGGTACGCAGCCCCAGCATTTT. It yields the protein CAWSVGQGTQPQHF. The J gene is TRBJ1-5, the V gene TRBV30; weak D call: TRBD1 (5 bases). V dropped 0 bases and J dropped 7 bases, with 13 bases sitting between them. CDR1 is GTSNPN and CDR2 is SVGIG in the germline V gene (reference sequence). There are 14 residues in the CDR3.

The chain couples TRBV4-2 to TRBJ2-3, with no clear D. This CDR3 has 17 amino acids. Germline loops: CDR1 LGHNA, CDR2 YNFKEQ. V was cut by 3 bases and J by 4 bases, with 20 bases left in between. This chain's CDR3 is CASSHGRGVSPADTQYF. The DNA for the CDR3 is TGTGCCAGCAGCCACGGGCGAGGCGTTAGCCCCGCAGATACGCAGTATTTT.

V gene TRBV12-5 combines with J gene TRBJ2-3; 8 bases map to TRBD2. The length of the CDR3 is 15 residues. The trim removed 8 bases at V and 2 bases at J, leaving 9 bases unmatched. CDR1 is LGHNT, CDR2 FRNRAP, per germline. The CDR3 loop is CASSYLAGDTDTQYF. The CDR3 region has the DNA TGTGCTAGTAGCTATCTAGCGGGTGACACAGATACGCAGTATTTT.

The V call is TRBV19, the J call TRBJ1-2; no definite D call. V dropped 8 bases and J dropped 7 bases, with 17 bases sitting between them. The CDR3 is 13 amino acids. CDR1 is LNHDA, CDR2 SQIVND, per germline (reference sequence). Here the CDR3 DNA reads TGTGCCAGTGGTCGGTGGGGAGCGGGTGGCTACACCTTC. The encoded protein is CASGRWGAGGYTF.

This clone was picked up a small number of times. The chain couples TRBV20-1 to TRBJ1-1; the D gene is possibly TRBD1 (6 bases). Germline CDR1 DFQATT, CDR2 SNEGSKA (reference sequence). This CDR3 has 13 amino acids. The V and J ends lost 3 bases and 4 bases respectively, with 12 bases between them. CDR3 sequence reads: CSASRGRGTEAFF. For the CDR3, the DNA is TGCAGTGCTAGTAGGGGCAGGGGCACTGAAGCTTTCTTT.

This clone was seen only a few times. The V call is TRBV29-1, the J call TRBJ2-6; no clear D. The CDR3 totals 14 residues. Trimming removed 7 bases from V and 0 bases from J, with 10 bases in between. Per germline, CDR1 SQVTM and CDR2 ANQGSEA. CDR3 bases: TGCAGCGCCACGACGGACTCTGGGGCCAACGTCCTGACTTTC. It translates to CSATTDSGANVLTF.

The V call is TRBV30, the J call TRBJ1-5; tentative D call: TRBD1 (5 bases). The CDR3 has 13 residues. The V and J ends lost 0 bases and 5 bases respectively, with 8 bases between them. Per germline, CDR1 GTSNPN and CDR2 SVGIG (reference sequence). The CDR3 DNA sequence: TGTGCCTGGAGTGTGGGGGTGGATCAGCCCCAGCATTTT. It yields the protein CAWSVGVDQPQHF.

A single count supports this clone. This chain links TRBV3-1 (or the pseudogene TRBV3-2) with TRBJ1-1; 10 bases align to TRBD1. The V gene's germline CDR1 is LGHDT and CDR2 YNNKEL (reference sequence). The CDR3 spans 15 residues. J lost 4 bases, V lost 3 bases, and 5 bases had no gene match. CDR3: CASSHPGQGITEAFF. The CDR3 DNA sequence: TGTGCCAGCAGCCACCCGGGACAGGGGATCACTGAAGCTTTCTTT.

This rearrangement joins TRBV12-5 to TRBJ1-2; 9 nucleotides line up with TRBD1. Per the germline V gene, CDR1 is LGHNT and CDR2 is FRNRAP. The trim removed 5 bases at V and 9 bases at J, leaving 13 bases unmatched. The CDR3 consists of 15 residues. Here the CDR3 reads CASGPGTGPYSSYTF. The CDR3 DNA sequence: TGTGCTAGTGGTCCTGGGACAGGGCCGTACTCGAGCTACACCTTC.

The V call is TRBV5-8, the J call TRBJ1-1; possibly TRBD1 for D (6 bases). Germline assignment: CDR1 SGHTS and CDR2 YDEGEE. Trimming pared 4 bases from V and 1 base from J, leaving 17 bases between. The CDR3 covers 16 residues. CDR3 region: CASSAETGRKNTEAFF. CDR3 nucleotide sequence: TGTGCCAGCAGCGCCGAAACAGGGCGGAAGAACACTGAAGCTTTCTTT.

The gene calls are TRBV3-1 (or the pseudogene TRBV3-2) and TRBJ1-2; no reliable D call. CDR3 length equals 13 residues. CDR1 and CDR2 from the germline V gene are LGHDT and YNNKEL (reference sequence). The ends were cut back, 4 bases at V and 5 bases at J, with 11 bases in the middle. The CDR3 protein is CASSPQAGYGYTF. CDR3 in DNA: TGTGCCAGCAGCCCTCAAGCGGGGTATGGCTACACCTTC.

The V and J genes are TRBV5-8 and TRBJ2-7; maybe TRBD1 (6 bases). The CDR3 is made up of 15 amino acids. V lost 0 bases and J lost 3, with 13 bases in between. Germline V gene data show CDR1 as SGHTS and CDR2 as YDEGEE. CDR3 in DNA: TGTGCCAGCAGCTTGGCCCCAAGACAGGACTACGAGCAGTACTTC. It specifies CASSLAPRQDYEQYF.

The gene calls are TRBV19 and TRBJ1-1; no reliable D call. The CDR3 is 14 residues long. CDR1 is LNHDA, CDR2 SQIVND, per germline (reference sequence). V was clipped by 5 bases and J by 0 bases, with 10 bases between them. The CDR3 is CASSASTMNTEAFF. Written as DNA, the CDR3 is TGTGCCAGTAGTGCCTCGACAATGAACACTGAAGCTTTCTTT.

The CDR3 region is CASSLGLNSYEQYF. The DNA for the CDR3 is TGTGCCAGCAGCCTTGGACTGAACTCCTACGAGCAGTACTTC. V usage is TRBV6-5 and J usage is TRBJ2-7; D might be TRBD2 (5 bases). Trimming took 6 bases from V and 0 from J, leaving 12 bases between them. The CDR3 is made up of 14 amino acids. The V gene's germline CDR1 is MNHEY and CDR2 SVGAGI.

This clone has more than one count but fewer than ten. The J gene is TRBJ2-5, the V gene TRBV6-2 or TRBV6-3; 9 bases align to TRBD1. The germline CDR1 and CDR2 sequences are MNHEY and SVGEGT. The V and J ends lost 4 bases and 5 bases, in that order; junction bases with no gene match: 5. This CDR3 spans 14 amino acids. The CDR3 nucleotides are TGTGCCAGCAGTTCCGGGACAGGGCGGGAGACCCAGTACTTC. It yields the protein CASSSGTGRETQYF.

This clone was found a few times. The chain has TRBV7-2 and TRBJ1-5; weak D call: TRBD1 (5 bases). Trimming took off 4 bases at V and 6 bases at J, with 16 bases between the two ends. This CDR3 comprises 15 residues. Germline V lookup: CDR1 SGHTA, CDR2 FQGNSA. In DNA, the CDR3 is TGTGCCAGCAGCTCGGCTGGTGGGGGATCTCAGCCCCAGCATTTT. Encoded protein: CASSSAGGGSQPQHF.

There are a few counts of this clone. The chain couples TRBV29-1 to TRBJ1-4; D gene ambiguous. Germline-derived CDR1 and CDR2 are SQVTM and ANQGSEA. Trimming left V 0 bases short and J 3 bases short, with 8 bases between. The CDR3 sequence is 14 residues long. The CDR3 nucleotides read TGCAGCGTTGAAGATTGGGAGGCTAATGAAAAACTGTTTTTT. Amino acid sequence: CSVEDWEANEKLFF.

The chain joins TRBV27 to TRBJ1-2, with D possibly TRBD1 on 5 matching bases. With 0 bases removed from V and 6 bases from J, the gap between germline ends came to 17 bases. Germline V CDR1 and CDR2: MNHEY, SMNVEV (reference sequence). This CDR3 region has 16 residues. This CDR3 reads CASSLSGDRTLDGYTF. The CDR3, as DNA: TGTGCCAGCAGTTTATCGGGGGATCGGACGTTGGATGGCTACACCTTC.

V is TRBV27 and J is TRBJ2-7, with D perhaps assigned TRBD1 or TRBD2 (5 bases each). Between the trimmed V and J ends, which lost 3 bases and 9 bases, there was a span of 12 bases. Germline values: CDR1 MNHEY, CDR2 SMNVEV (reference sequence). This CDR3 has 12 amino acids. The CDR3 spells CASSFWGRGQYF. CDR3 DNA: TGTGCCAGCAGTTTTTGGGGCCGGGGGCAGTACTTC.

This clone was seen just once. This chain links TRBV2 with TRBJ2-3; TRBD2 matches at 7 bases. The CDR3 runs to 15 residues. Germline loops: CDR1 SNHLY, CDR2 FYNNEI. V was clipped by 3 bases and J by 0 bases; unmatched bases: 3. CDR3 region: CASSEGRGSTDTQYF. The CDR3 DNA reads TGTGCCAGCAGTGAGGGGCGGGGGAGCACAGATACGCAGTATTTT.

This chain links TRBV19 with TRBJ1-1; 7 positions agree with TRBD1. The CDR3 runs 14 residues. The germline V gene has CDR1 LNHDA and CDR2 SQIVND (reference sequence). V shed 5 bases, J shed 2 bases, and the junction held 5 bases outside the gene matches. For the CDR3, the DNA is TGTGCCAGTAGTCCGGGGACAGCCAACACTGAAGCTTTCTTT. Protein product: CASSPGTANTEAFF.

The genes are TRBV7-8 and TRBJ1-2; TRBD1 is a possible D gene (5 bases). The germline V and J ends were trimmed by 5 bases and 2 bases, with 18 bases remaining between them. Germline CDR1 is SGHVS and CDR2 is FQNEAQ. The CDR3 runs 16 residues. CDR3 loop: CASSAQLPGRNYGYTF. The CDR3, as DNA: TGTGCCAGCAGCGCCCAATTGCCAGGGAGAAACTATGGCTACACCTTC.

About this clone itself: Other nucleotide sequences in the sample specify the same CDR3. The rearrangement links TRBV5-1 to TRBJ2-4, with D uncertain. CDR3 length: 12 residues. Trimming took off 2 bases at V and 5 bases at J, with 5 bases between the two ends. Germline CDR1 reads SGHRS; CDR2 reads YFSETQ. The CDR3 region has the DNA TGCGCCAGCAGCTTAGGCCAAAACATTCAGTACTTC. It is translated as CASSLGQNIQYF.